Listed below are T cell receptor beta chains from one sample, sequenced in a study of T cells in Graves' hyperthyroidism and ophthalmopathy. TCRdb re-called the multiplex PCR reads through MiXCR, storing one row per CDR3 protein. The sample contains 310,000 or so distinct CDR3 sequences, about a sixth of which appear only once. The sample was blood. The receptors shown here come from a woman between 55 and 75 years old with Graves' ophthalmopathy. Each CDR3 is given with its conserved first and last residue. The order of the fields is V gene, CDR3 protein.

v_call: TRBV19; cdr3_aa: CASSRDRKHEQYF
v_call: TRBV6-1; cdr3_aa: CASSGTSGDTGELFF
v_call: TRBV3-2; cdr3_aa: CASSQDTERGRAAGELFF
v_call: TRBV28; cdr3_aa: CASSLTSGRSSYNEQFF
v_call: TRBV2; cdr3_aa: CASSLTTGLRVFTEAFF
v_call: TRBV6-5; cdr3_aa: CASSYSLLDSGEKLFF
v_call: TRBV11-1; cdr3_aa: CASSLIGSANGYTF
v_call: TRBV4-3; cdr3_aa: CASSQEFDRRYQPQHF
v_call: TRBV7-2; cdr3_aa: CASSLGHGYEQYF
v_call: TRBV12-3/TRBV12-4; cdr3_aa: CASTRRQDDTQYF
v_call: TRBV4-1; cdr3_aa: CASSQQEAGNTGELFF
v_call: TRBV9; cdr3_aa: CASSSSTGTGDYGYTF
v_call: TRBV11-2; cdr3_aa: CASSLEGQETYSGNTIYF
v_call: TRBV5-1; cdr3_aa: CASSMGQLGNTIYF
v_call: TRBV7-6; cdr3_aa: CASSSRGGRTEAFF
v_call: TRBV20-1; cdr3_aa: CSAVSTGQTGEQYF
v_call: TRBV6-1; cdr3_aa: CASTGLAGGSSTDTQYF
v_call: TRBV11-2; cdr3_aa: CASSLVQDQPQHF
v_call: TRBV6-2/TRBV6-3; cdr3_aa: CATVSDYGYTF
v_call: TRBV18; cdr3_aa: CASSPRAGLNTGELFF
v_call: TRBV5-1; cdr3_aa: CASSEGQGRSSPLHF
v_call: TRBV6-2/TRBV6-3; cdr3_aa: CASSYGGNNSPLHF
v_call: TRBV20-1; cdr3_aa: CSAREGQGVQPQHF
v_call: TRBV5-4; cdr3_aa: CASSWGLAGGGTDTQYF
v_call: TRBV18; cdr3_aa: CASSSDSTGELFF
v_call: TRBV12-3/TRBV12-4; cdr3_aa: CASSLSNTGELFF
v_call: TRBV6-2/TRBV6-3; cdr3_aa: CASSTGSGSNQPQHF
v_call: TRBV12-3/TRBV12-4; cdr3_aa: CASRHTRTGAHSGANVLTF
v_call: TRBV15; cdr3_aa: CATSRTGERGGEQFF